This T cell receptor (beta chain) derives from a study of OX40 agonist ivuxolimab in advanced cancers. Blood was sampled at baseline, cycle 4 day 1, and cycle 7 day 1. TCRdb's table, derived via immunoSEQ multiplex PCR, lists solely in-frame clones and lacks some. The data hold roughly 97,000 clones, with around 85% observed a single time. Germline CDR1 reads SGHTA; CDR2 reads FQGNSA. V shed 5 bases and J shed 1 base, with 6 bases lying between them. The CDR3 covers 12 residues. The clonotype comes from an adult with an advanced solid tumor such as melanoma, head and neck, liver or kidney cancer. Material: CD4+ or CD8+ T cells sorted from blood, obtained in a trial of the OX40 agonist ivuxolimab. V usage is TRBV7-2 and J usage is TRBJ2-7; D call uncertain. The CDR3 reads CASSRNSYEQYF. CDR3 nucleotide sequence: TGTGCCAGCAGCCGAAATTCCTACGAGCAGTACTTC.